A single sample gave rise to the 28 T cell receptor beta chains below, sequenced in a study of blood T cell repertoires in COVID-19. Method: immunoSEQ multiplex PCR; TCRdb's copy keeps in-frame clones and lacks some. The sample lists over 85,000 clones, approximately 86% occurring once. Sequences were obtained from peripheral blood. All receptors come from a middle-aged man with acute or convalescent COVID-19.

V is TRBV19 and J is TRBJ1-2, with D possibly TRBD1 on 5 matching bases. Germline loops: CDR1 LNHDA, CDR2 SQIVND (reference sequence). The CDR3 spans 14 residues. V was cut by 8 bases and J by 4 bases, with 17 bases left in between. The CDR3 here is CASSPGGVSYGYTF. CDR3 nucleotide sequence: TGTGCCAGTTCCCCAGGAGGGGTCTCCTATGGCTACACCTTC.

This clone was observed a handful of times. The rearrangement joins TRBV7-9 to TRBJ1-1; 8 bases line up with TRBD1. Trimming at V came to 5 bases and at J to 6 bases, leaving 8 bases not matched to a gene. There are 14 residues in the CDR3. Germline V gene lookup returns CDR1 SEHNR and CDR2 FQNEAQ (reference sequence). The CDR3 DNA reads TGTGCCAGCAGCCTCGCAGGGGGCGGCTCTGAAGCTTTCTTT. It translates to CASSLAGGGSEAFF. The full variable domain, rest sourced from reference TRBV7-9 and TRBJ1-1, is DTGVSQNPRHKITKRGQNVTFRCDPISEHNRLYWYRQTLGQGPEFLTYFQNEAQLEKSRLLSDRFSAERPKGSFSTLEIQRTEQGDSAMYLCASSLAGGGSEAFFGQGTRLTVV.

The chain is built from TRBV5-5 and TRBJ1-3; a weak D match, TRBD1 (6 bases). V lost 4 bases to trimming and J lost 0 bases, with 17 bases between them. This CDR3 has 17 amino acids. CDR1 is SGHKS, CDR2 YYEKEE, per germline (reference sequence). CDR3 protein: CASSLRQEILSGNTIYF. The DNA for the CDR3 is TGTGCCAGCAGCCTAAGACAGGAGATACTCTCTGGAAACACCATATATTTT.

The chain combines TRBV28 with TRBJ2-7; TRBD2 matches at 15 bases. This CDR3 is 16 amino acids long. With 4 bases clipped from V and 5 bases from J, the junction kept 6 bases outside the gene matches. Germline V gene lookup returns CDR1 MDHEN and CDR2 SYDVKM. The CDR3 sequence: CASSSGTSGRFDEQYF. The CDR3 DNA sequence: TGTGCCAGCAGTTCCGGGACTAGCGGGAGGTTCGACGAGCAGTACTTC.

The V gene is TRBV18, the J gene TRBJ2-4; D might be TRBD1 (5 bases). Germline assignment: CDR1 KGHSH and CDR2 LQKENI. The CDR3 sequence is 14 residues long. Trimming took off 2 bases at V and 3 bases at J, with 8 bases between the two ends. This CDR3 is CASSPAGIKNIQYF. The CDR3 DNA sequence: TGTGCCAGCTCACCAGCAGGGATCAAAAACATTCAGTACTTC.

The chain employs TRBV7-3 and TRBJ1-1; D is possibly TRBD1 (5 bases). The germline V gene has CDR1 SGHTA and CDR2 FQGTGA. V was clipped by 0 bases and J by 4 bases, with 6 bases between them. This CDR3 has 13 residues. CDR3 bases: TGTGCCAGCAGCTTAACAGGGGCCACTGAAGCTTTCTTT. This gives the protein CASSLTGATEAFF.

The chain is built from TRBV6-5 and TRBJ1-4; TRBD1 matches 8 bases. Unmatched junction bases numbered 4, after V lost 6 bases and J lost 4 bases. There are 14 residues in the CDR3. Germline V CDR1 and CDR2: MNHEY, SVGAGI. This chain's CDR3 is CASRADRDNEKLFF. The CDR3 DNA follows: TGTGCCAGCAGAGCGGACAGGGATAATGAAAAACTGTTTTTT.

The table lists this clone with a few counts. This chain connects TRBV6-1 to TRBJ1-3; maybe TRBD1 (6 bases). The CDR3 length is 15 residues. The V end lost 0 bases, the J end lost 2 bases, and 8 bases lay between the germline ends. CDR1 and CDR2 from the germline V gene are MNHNS and SASEGT. CDR3 coding DNA: TGTGCCAGCAGTGAAGCAGGGGGAACTGGAAACACCATATATTTT. Amino acid sequence: CASSEAGGTGNTIYF.

This chain links TRBV27 with TRBJ1-4; TRBD1 matches 12 bases. CDR1 MNHEY and CDR2 SMNVEV come from the germline V gene (reference sequence). The ends lost 6 bases at V and 8 bases at J; junction bases unmatched: 13. This CDR3 contains 17 residues. The CDR3 region has the DNA TGTGCCAGCAGAAAACCGGGACAGGGGGCCCGTCGGGAAAAACTGTTTTTT. This translates into CASRKPGQGARREKLFF.

The rearrangement uses TRBV28 and TRBJ1-2; D possibly corresponds to TRBD1 (6 bases). The CDR3 sequence is 12 residues long. V shed 5 bases and J shed 5 bases, with 9 bases lying between them. Germline V gene sequence: CDR1 MDHEN, CDR2 SYDVKM. CDR3 loop: CASSQTGYGYTF. The CDR3, as DNA: TGTGCCAGCAGTCAGACAGGTTATGGCTACACCTTC.

The chain joins TRBV5-5 to TRBJ1-1; no clear D. Looked up from germline, CDR1 is SGHKS and CDR2 is YYEKEE (reference sequence). The CDR3 length is 13 residues. Trimming took 5 bases from V and 5 from J, leaving 13 bases between them. The CDR3 nucleotides read TGTGCCAGCAGTAGAGGGTGGAATACTGAAGCTTTCTTT. This encodes CASSRGWNTEAFF.

The chain recombines TRBV7-2 with TRBJ2-7, with TRBD1 as a possible D gene (6 bases). Germline V gene lookup returns CDR1 SGHTA and CDR2 FQGNSA. V gave up 7 bases and J gave up 2 bases, with 12 bases separating them. This CDR3 is built from 13 residues. CDR3 loop: CASTRTAPYEQYF. CDR3 nucleotides: TGTGCCAGCACCCGGACAGCGCCCTACGAGCAGTACTTC.

A single count supports this clone. The chain employs TRBV7-2 and TRBJ2-7, with 9 nucleotides matching TRBD1. CDR1 and CDR2 (germline): SGHTA, FQGNSA. V gave up 5 bases and J gave up 2 bases; unmatched junction bases: 7. The CDR3 contains 15 residues. The CDR3 spells CASSDQGQGTYEQYF. CDR3 nucleotides: TGTGCCAGCAGCGACCAGGGACAGGGTACCTACGAGCAGTACTTC.

The sample holds a few counts of this clone. The rearrangement uses TRBV10-2 and TRBJ2-7, with 11 bases that match TRBD2. CDR1 and CDR2 from the germline V gene are WSHSY and SAAADI. After removal of 7 bases from V and 1 base from J, the junction contained 3 bases not matched to a gene. This CDR3 has 14 residues. The CDR3 bases are TGCGCCAGCAAAACTAGCGGGGGATCCTACGAGCAGTACTTC. Translating gives CASKTSGGSYEQYF.

This sequence joins TRBV28 and TRBJ2-1; 7 bases match TRBD2. The trim removed 5 bases at V and 6 bases at J, leaving 13 bases unmatched. Per germline, CDR1 MDHEN and CDR2 SYDVKM. This CDR3 has 16 residues. The CDR3 DNA reads TGTGCCAGCAGTCCCCTCACGCGGGAGCTCTCCAATGAGCAGTTCTTC. Its translation: CASSPLTRELSNEQFF.

This clone occurred once. The chain has TRBV30 and TRBJ2-7; D may be TRBD1 (5 bases). The CDR3 loop spans 15 amino acids. V lost 0 bases and J lost 5, with 17 bases in between. Germline-derived CDR1 and CDR2 are GTSNPN and SVGIG (reference sequence). In DNA form, the CDR3 reads TGTGCCTGGAGTGTACTGTCGACAGTCACCGACGAGCAGTACTTC. Protein product: CAWSVLSTVTDEQYF. Complete variable domain (other parts from reference TRBV30 and TRBJ2-7): SQTIHQWPATLVQPVGSPLSLECTVEGTSNPNLYWYRQAAGRGLQLLFYSVGIGQISSEVPQNLSASRPQDRQFILSSKKLLLSDSGFYLCAWSVLSTVTDEQYFGPGTRLTVT.

The chain combines TRBV7-2 with TRBJ1-2; D might be TRBD1 (5 bases). CDR3 length equals 15 residues. Germline lookup yields CDR1 SGHTA and CDR2 FQGNSA. Trimming cost V 1 base and J 4 bases, with 13 bases left between them. This CDR3 is CASSLEGVGSYGYTF. In nucleotides, the CDR3 is TGTGCCAGCAGCTTAGAAGGGGTGGGGTCCTATGGCTACACCTTC.

This clone has only one observation. This chain joins TRBV5-1 and TRBJ2-5; D gene ambiguous. The CDR3 sequence is 13 residues long. V gave up 0 bases and J gave up 2 bases, with 5 bases separating them. The germline gives CDR1 SGHRS, CDR2 YFSETQ. CDR3 DNA: TGCGCCAGCAGCTTGGCAACACAAGAGACCCAGTACTTC. The encoded protein is CASSLATQETQYF.

The rearrangement links TRBV5-5 to TRBJ1-5; D remains ambiguous. V gave up 1 base and J gave up 5 bases, with 13 bases separating them. Looked up from germline, CDR1 is SGHKS and CDR2 is YYEKEE (reference sequence). The CDR3 runs to 15 residues. This CDR3 reads CASSLLGRPDQPQHF. The DNA for the CDR3 is TGTGCCAGCAGCTTGTTGGGGAGGCCGGATCAGCCCCAGCATTTT. Together with reference TRBV5-5 and TRBJ1-5, the CDR3 gives the full variable domain: DAGVTQSPTHLIKTRGQQVTLRCSPISGHKSVSWYQQVLGQGPQFIFQYYEKEERGRGNFPDRFSARQFPNYSSELNVNALLLGDSALYLCASSLLGRPDQPQHFGDGTRLSIL.

As DNA, the CDR3 is TGTGCCAGCAGTCCACAGCAGGGTCTGGGTGAAAAACTGTTTTTT. Translation gives CASSPQQGLGEKLFF. The rearrangement uses TRBV6-2 or TRBV6-3 and TRBJ1-4; D may be TRBD1 (5 bases). Germline V gene lookup returns CDR1 MNHEY and CDR2 SVGEGT. V dropped 5 bases and J dropped 7 bases, with 17 bases sitting between them. The CDR3 extends over 15 amino acids.

The gene calls are TRBV7-9 and TRBJ2-3; 7 bases are shared with TRBD2. CDR1 and CDR2 from the germline V gene are SEHNR and FQNEAQ (reference sequence). This CDR3 has 14 amino acids. V lost 1 base, J lost 4 bases, and 2 bases stayed unmatched. CDR3 in amino acids: CASSLVAGADTQYF. The CDR3 DNA follows: TGTGCCAGCAGCTTAGTCGCGGGGGCAGATACGCAGTATTTT.

The chain joins TRBV7-8 to TRBJ1-3, with TRBD1 as a possible D gene (5 bases). Trimming took 6 bases from V and 8 from J, leaving 14 bases between them. This CDR3 has 13 residues. Germline V gene sequence: CDR1 SGHVS, CDR2 FQNEAQ. CDR3 region: CASRAGGLDTIYF. The CDR3 coding sequence is TGTGCCAGCAGAGCGGGGGGGTTGGACACCATATATTTT.

The chain joins TRBV7-6 to TRBJ1-3, with D tentatively TRBD1 (6 bases). V shed 5 bases and J shed 0 bases, with 14 bases lying between them. The CDR3 spans 16 residues. Germline CDR1 SGHVS, CDR2 FNYEAQ. The DNA for the CDR3 is TGTGCCAGCAGCCCGCGGACAGAAGCCTCTGGAAACACCATATATTTT. Protein: CASSPRTEASGNTIYF. Variable domain in full (rest from reference TRBV7-6 and TRBJ1-3): GAGVSQSPRYKVTKRGQDVALRCDPISGHVSLYWYRQALGQGPEFLTYFNYEAQQDKSGLPNDRFSAERPEGSISTLTIQRTEQRDSAMYRCASSPRTEASGNTIYFGEGSWLTVV.

The V gene is TRBV6-5, the J gene TRBJ2-1; maybe TRBD2 (6 bases). The CDR3 extends over 15 amino acids. Germline V gene data show CDR1 as MNHEY and CDR2 as SVGAGI. Deletions cut 4 bases from V and 3 bases from J, with 13 bases between. DNA for the CDR3: TGTGCCAGCAGTTCCTCTAGCGCAAACTACAATGAGCAGTTCTTC. Translating gives CASSSSSANYNEQFF.

The chain has TRBV9 and TRBJ1-4; unclear D gene. Deletions cut 2 bases from V and 3 bases from J, with 11 bases between. This CDR3 contains 15 residues. Germline lookup yields CDR1 SGDLS and CDR2 YYNGEE. CDR3 sequence reads: CASSVSYGPNEKLFF. In nucleotides, the CDR3 is TGTGCCAGCAGCGTTTCATATGGCCCTAATGAAAAACTGTTTTTT.

This chain joins TRBV3-1 (or the pseudogene TRBV3-2) and TRBJ2-1, with 8 bases aligning to TRBD2. The CDR3 spans 13 residues. Germline V lookup: CDR1 LGHDT, CDR2 YNNKEL (reference sequence). Trimming cost V 6 bases and J 2 bases; bases outside gene matches: 0. The CDR3 loop is CASRGLAYNEQFF. The CDR3 nucleotides are TGTGCCAGCAGGGGACTAGCCTACAATGAGCAGTTCTTC.

The chain uses TRBV5-1 and TRBJ2-7; TRBD1 matches at 11 bases. The CDR3 has 14 residues. V lost 5 bases and J lost 3; bases outside the gene matches: 4. From germline, CDR1 is SGHRS and CDR2 YFSETQ. CDR3 sequence: CASRMGQGVYEQYF. The DNA of the CDR3 is TGCGCCAGCAGGATGGGACAGGGGGTCTACGAGCAGTACTTC.

This chain links TRBV4-3 with TRBJ2-1; D unclear. The V gene lost 2 bases and the J gene lost 2 bases, with 10 bases spanning the gap. Germline-derived CDR1 and CDR2 are LGHNA and YSLEER. CDR3 length: 15 amino acids. The CDR3 DNA is TGCGCCAGCAGCCAATCCACCGGTACCTACAATGAGCAGTTCTTC. This sequence encodes CASSQSTGTYNEQFF.